A single sample gave rise to the 22 T cell receptor beta chains below, sequenced in a study of CD4 T cells in relation to SARS-CoV-2 and coronaviruses (TCRdb year 2021). No antigens are known for them. Library generation was performed with the immunoSEQ multiplex PCR assay. TCRdb took over this immuneACCESS table, retaining in-frame rearrangements with V and J assigned. Such tables are incomplete; in checked studies, under half of the missing clones stem from an unresolved V gene, and the remainder is unexplained. A total of roughly 15,000 clones appear in this sample, roughly three quarters of them only once. The ten largest clonotypes hold about a tenth of the sample. CD4+ T cells from unexposed donors were collected before the COVID-19 pandemic (2011-2018). The EasySep CD4+ T cell isolation kit was used to isolate CD4+ T cells once the cultures had run for 10 to 11 days. Sequences were obtained from CD4+ T cells from PBMCs, cultured in vitro. These receptors were collected from a human donor in good health.

The V gene is TRBV5-1, the J gene TRBJ2-2; tentative D call: TRBD2 (5 bases). Germline CDR1 SGHRS, CDR2 YFSETQ. V lost 4 bases and J lost 5, with 9 bases in between. This CDR3 spans 13 amino acids. CDR3 sequence reads: CASSTTRTGELFF. For the CDR3, the DNA is TGCGCCAGCAGCACAACTAGAACCGGGGAGCTGTTTTTT.

In its sample, this clone was seen a few times. V and J are TRBV18 and TRBJ2-7, with no clear D. V was clipped by 2 bases and J by 2 bases, with 4 bases between them. This CDR3 comprises 12 residues. Germline CDR1 is KGHSH and CDR2 is LQKENI. This CDR3 reads CASSPGAYEQYF. CDR3 in DNA: TGTGCCAGCTCACCAGGTGCCTACGAGCAGTACTTC.

The J gene is TRBJ2-5, the V gene TRBV11-2, with 7 positions matching TRBD2. The CDR3 extends over 15 amino acids. Trimming removed 1 base from V and 2 bases from J; junction bases left unmatched: 4. Germline V gene data show CDR1 as SGHAT and CDR2 as FQNNGV. The CDR3 region has the DNA TGTGCCAGCAGCTTAGTGGTGGGACTACAAGAGACCCAGTACTTC. Translated: CASSLVVGLQETQYF.

The chain uses TRBV21-1 and TRBJ2-2; the table gives TRBD1 as D, unverified against the DNA. TRBV21-1 is termed a pseudogene. This CDR3 is 20 amino acids long. CDR3 amino acids: CASSKGRFKGHRRNTGELFF. CDR3 in DNA: TGTGCCAGCAGCAAAGGTCGATTTAAGGGACACCGAAGGAACACCGGGGAGCTGTTTTTT.

J is TRBJ2-5 and V is TRBV19, with 14 positions matching TRBD2. The junction had 7 bases not matched to a gene; V was cut back by 5 bases and J by 5 bases. The length of the CDR3 is 16 residues. Germline assignment: CDR1 LNHDA and CDR2 SQIVND (reference sequence). The CDR3 is CASSSLTSGGVETQYF. The DNA of the CDR3 is TGTGCCAGTAGTTCCCTGACTAGCGGGGGGGTGGAGACCCAGTACTTC.

The chain couples TRBV30 to TRBJ2-1; D is uncertain. V lost 0 bases and J 10 bases, leaving 7 bases between the germline ends. CDR1 is GTSNPN and CDR2 is SVGIG in the germline V gene (reference sequence). This CDR3 is 11 amino acids long. Written as DNA, the CDR3 is TGTGCCTGGAGTGTAGACCGCGAGCAGTTCTTC. It codes for CAWSVDREQFF.

J is TRBJ2-1 and V is TRBV19; possibly TRBD1 for D (5 bases). The CDR3 has 13 amino acids. V gave up 4 bases and J gave up 5 bases, with 9 bases separating them. CDR1 and CDR2 (germline): LNHDA, SQIVND (reference sequence). CDR3 region: CASSTGQDNEQFF. The CDR3 DNA follows: TGTGCCAGTAGTACCGGACAAGACAATGAGCAGTTCTTC.

The rearrangement uses TRBV5-1 and TRBJ1-4, with a possible D match to TRBD1 (6 bases). V lost 0 bases and J 7 bases, leaving 19 bases between the germline ends. Germline-derived CDR1 and CDR2 are SGHRS and YFSETQ. The length of the CDR3 is 17 residues. Here the CDR3 DNA reads TGCGCCAGCAGCTTGGGGACAGCCCCATCTGGGGGTGAAAAACTGTTTTTT. Its translation is CASSLGTAPSGGEKLFF.

The chain joins TRBV5-1 to TRBJ2-1; D uncertain. CDR3 size: 15 residues. V shed 0 bases and J shed 6 bases, with 13 bases lying between them. Looked up from germline, CDR1 is SGHRS and CDR2 is YFSETQ. The CDR3: CASSLDGANVNEQFF. CDR3 sequence (DNA): TGCGCCAGCAGCTTGGACGGTGCCAATGTCAATGAGCAGTTCTTC.

In this sample, this clone turned up once. This sequence joins TRBV19 and TRBJ2-3, with TRBD2 identical over 8 bases. CDR3 size: 16 residues. The junction had 10 bases not matched to a gene; V was cut back by 5 bases and J by 3 bases. Germline lookup yields CDR1 LNHDA and CDR2 SQIVND (reference sequence). The CDR3 DNA reads TGTGCCAGTAGTGTCAGCGGGAGTGGGTTGACAGATACGCAGTATTTT. This sequence encodes CASSVSGSGLTDTQYF.

This rearrangement joins TRBV7-2 to TRBJ1-6, with D possibly matching TRBD1 (6 bases). The V gene's germline CDR1 is SGHTA and CDR2 FQGNSA. CDR3 length: 16 residues. Trimming took off 6 bases at V and 3 bases at J, with 15 bases between the two ends. DNA for the CDR3: TGTGCCAGCAGAGGGGGGGGCCTCCGCTATAATTCACCCCTCCACTTT. Its protein is CASRGGGLRYNSPLHF.

The rearrangement joins TRBV12-3 or TRBV12-4 to TRBJ2-7; D might be TRBD1 (6 bases). The CDR3 consists of 13 residues. Deletions cut 6 bases from V and 3 bases from J, with 12 bases between. Here the CDR3 DNA reads TGTGCCAGCAGCTCCGGACAGCTCTACGAGCAGTACTTC. This encodes CASSSGQLYEQYF.

The genes are TRBV29-1 and TRBJ2-1, with TRBD1 matching 7 bases. With 6 bases clipped from V and 4 bases from J, the junction kept 6 bases outside the gene matches. Germline V gene sequence: CDR1 SQVTM, CDR2 ANQGSEA. The CDR3 has 13 residues. CDR3 protein: CSVGQATYNEQFF. As DNA, the CDR3 is TGCAGCGTCGGACAGGCGACTTACAATGAGCAGTTCTTC.

This chain uses TRBV6-1 with TRBJ1-3, with TRBD1 matching 7 bases. This CDR3 has 16 residues. CDR1 and CDR2 from the germline V gene are MNHNS and SASEGT. The trim removed 4 bases at V and 2 bases at J, leaving 8 bases unmatched. The CDR3 DNA follows: TGTGCCAGCAGTGCAGGGGGGGGGACGGCTGGAAACACCATATATTTT. Amino acids: CASSAGGGTAGNTIYF.

The CDR3 region has the DNA TGCGCCAGCAGTAACAGGGGTAGGGATGAGCAGTTCTTC. This gives the protein CASSNRGRDEQFF. The chain employs TRBV5-1 and TRBJ2-1; the match to TRBD1 covers 7 bases. J lost 8 bases, V lost 5 bases, and 7 bases had no gene match. The CDR3 length is 13 residues. Per the germline V gene, CDR1 is SGHRS and CDR2 is YFSETQ.

The chain uses TRBV10-3 and TRBJ1-4; D gene uncertain. There are 11 residues in the CDR3. Looked up from germline, CDR1 is ENHRY and CDR2 is SYGVKD. V lost 7 bases and J 7 bases, leaving 7 bases between the germline ends. The CDR3: CAIKEGEKLFF. Written as DNA, the CDR3 is TGTGCCATCAAAGAGGGTGAAAAACTGTTTTTT.

This clone showed up just once. The chain has TRBV6-1 and TRBJ1-2; weak D call: TRBD1 (5 bases). CDR3 size: 13 residues. V gave up 0 bases and J gave up 7 bases, with 9 bases separating them. Germline CDR1 and CDR2: MNHNS and SASEGT. The CDR3 sequence is CASSEATARGYTF. The CDR3 DNA sequence: TGTGCCAGCAGTGAAGCGACAGCTCGTGGCTACACCTTC.

The chain is built from TRBV6-5 and TRBJ1-2; a possible D gene is TRBD1 (5 bases). The V gene lost 6 bases and the J gene lost 8 bases, with 19 bases spanning the gap. CDR1 is MNHEY and CDR2 is SVGAGI in the germline V gene. The CDR3 loop spans 14 amino acids. DNA of the CDR3: TGTGCCAGCAGGACTGGCCGGGGGGTCGGGGGCTACACCTTC. Protein sequence: CASRTGRGVGGYTF.

DNA of the CDR3: TGTGCCAGCAGCTCGGGACCGACCTCTGGAAACACCATATATTTT. Amino acids: CASSSGPTSGNTIYF. The chain links TRBV5-4 to TRBJ1-3, with D tentatively TRBD1 (5 bases). Germline V gene lookup returns CDR1 SGHNT and CDR2 YYREEE (reference sequence). CDR3 length: 15 amino acids. V was shortened by 3 bases and J by 0 bases, with 10 bases between the two germline ends.

The chain links TRBV5-1 to TRBJ1-1; D gene uncertain. V gave up 5 bases and J gave up 6 bases, with 14 bases separating them. CDR3 length: 13 amino acids. Germline CDR1 reads SGHRS; CDR2 reads YFSETQ. The CDR3 loop is CASSLRVGSEAFF. As DNA, the CDR3 is TGCGCCAGCAGTCTTCGGGTAGGCTCTGAAGCTTTCTTT.

V is TRBV28 and J is TRBJ1-1, with unresolved D. V lost 7 bases to trimming and J lost 5 bases, with 17 bases between them. The CDR3 consists of 14 residues. Looked up from germline, CDR1 is MDHEN and CDR2 is SYDVKM. The DNA for the CDR3 is TGTGCCAGCAACCCGATCGGGAGAAAAACTGAAGCTTTCTTT. Residues: CASNPIGRKTEAFF.

V is TRBV20-1 and J is TRBJ1-2; 8 bases are shared with TRBD1. Unmatched junction bases numbered 7, after V lost 3 bases and J lost 7 bases. The CDR3 consists of 13 residues. Looked up from germline, CDR1 is DFQATT and CDR2 is SNEGSKA (reference sequence). CDR3 nucleotide sequence: TGCAGTGCTAGTATGACAGGGGAAGGTGGCTACACCTTC. Translating it yields CSASMTGEGGYTF.